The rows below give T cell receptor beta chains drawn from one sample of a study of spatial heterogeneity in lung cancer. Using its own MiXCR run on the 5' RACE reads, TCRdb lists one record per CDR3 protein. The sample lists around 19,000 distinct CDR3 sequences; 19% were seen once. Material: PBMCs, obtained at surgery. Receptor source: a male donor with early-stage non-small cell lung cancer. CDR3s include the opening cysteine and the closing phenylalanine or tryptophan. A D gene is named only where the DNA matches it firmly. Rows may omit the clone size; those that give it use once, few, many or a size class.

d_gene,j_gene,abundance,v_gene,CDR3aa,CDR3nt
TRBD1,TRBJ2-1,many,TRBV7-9,CASSTGTGGRQFF,TGTGCCAGCAGCACCGGGACAGGAGGGCGGCAGTTCTTC
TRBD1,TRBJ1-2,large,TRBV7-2,CASSPSQGTYGYTF,TGTGCCAGCAGCCCCTCACAGGGGACCTATGGCTACACCTTC
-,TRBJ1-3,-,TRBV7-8,CASSLSRGGNTIYF,TGTGCCAGCAGCTTATCTAGGGGTGGAAACACCATATATTTT
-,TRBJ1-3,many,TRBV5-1,CASSSGTFSGNTIYF,TGCGCCAGCAGCAGCGGGACATTCTCTGGAAACACCATATATTTT
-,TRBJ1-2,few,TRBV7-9,CASTHRGGDYGYTF,TGTGCCAGCACCCATAGAGGAGGAGACTATGGCTACACCTTC
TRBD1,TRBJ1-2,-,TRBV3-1,CASSPQGAGGYTF,TGTGCCAGCAGCCCACAGGGGGCGGGTGGCTACACCTTC
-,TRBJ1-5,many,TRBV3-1,CASTAGRADQPQHF,TGTGCCAGCACCGCGGGTAGGGCCGATCAGCCCCAGCATTTT
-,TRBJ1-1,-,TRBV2,CASRERGLTEAFF,TGTGCCAGCAGAGAAAGAGGTCTCACTGAAGCTTTCTTT
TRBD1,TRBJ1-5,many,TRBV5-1,CASSLEPGTGNQPQHF,TGCGCCAGCAGCTTGGAGCCCGGGACAGGGAATCAGCCCCAGCATTTT
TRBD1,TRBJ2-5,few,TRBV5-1,CASSPGGTGEETQYF,TGCGCCAGCAGCCCCGGAGGTACAGGGGAAGAGACCCAGTACTTC
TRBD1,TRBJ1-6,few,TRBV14,CASSRLGQYNSPLHF,TGTGCCAGCAGCCGTCTGGGACAGTATAATTCACCCCTCCACTTT
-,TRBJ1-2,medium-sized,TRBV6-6,CASSYKAGFTYGYTF,TGTGCCAGCAGTTACAAGGCAGGGTTTACTTATGGCTACACCTTC
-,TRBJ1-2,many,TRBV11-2,CASSSPRADYGYTF,TGTGCCAGCAGCTCCCCCAGGGCGGACTATGGCTACACCTTC
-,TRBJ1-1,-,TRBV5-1,CASSFSTLNTEAFF,TGCGCCAGCAGCTTTAGCACGCTGAACACTGAAGCTTTCTTT
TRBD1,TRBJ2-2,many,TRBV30,CAWSTGQGVIGELFF,TGTGCCTGGAGTACGGGACAGGGTGTAATCGGGGAGCTGTTTTTT
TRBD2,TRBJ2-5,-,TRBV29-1,CSVASSGGPETQYF,TGCAGCGTTGCTTCTAGCGGGGGGCCCGAGACCCAGTACTTC
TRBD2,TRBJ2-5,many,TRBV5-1,CASSPVGTSGETQYF,TGCGCCAGCAGCCCAGTTGGGACTAGCGGGGAGACCCAGTACTTC
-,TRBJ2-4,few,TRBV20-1,CSAKALALLAKNIQYF,TGCAGTGCGAAAGCTCTAGCGTTACTAGCCAAAAACATTCAGTACTTC
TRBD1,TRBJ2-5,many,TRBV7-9,CASSPGTGGYQETQYF,TGTGCCAGCAGCCCCGGGACAGGGGGATACCAAGAGACCCAGTACTTC
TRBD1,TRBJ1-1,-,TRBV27,CASSRQGLVEAFF,TGTGCCAGCAGCAGACAGGGTCTTGTAGAAGCTTTCTTT
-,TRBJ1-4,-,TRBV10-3,CAIRSRDTTNEKLFF,TGTGCCATCAGATCCAGGGACACAACTAATGAAAAACTGTTTTTT
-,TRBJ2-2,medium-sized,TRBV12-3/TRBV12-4,CASRQGTGELFF,TGTGCCAGCAGGCAAGGGACCGGGGAGCTGTTTTTT
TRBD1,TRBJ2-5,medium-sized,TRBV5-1,CASSSGQGQETQYF,TGCGCCAGCAGCTCCGGACAGGGCCAAGAGACCCAGTACTTC
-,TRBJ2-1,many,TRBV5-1,CASTGEGEQFF,TGCGCCAGCACAGGGGAAGGTGAGCAGTTCTTC
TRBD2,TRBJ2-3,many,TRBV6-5,CASSSPSGGTDTQYF,TGTGCCAGCAGTTCCCCTAGCGGGGGAACAGATACGCAGTATTTT
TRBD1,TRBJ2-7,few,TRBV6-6,CGSTGGNYEQYF,TGTGGGAGTACAGGGGGAAACTACGAGCAGTACTTC
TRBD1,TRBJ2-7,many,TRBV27,CASGLGDSPYEQYF,TGTGCCAGCGGCCTGGGGGACAGCCCCTACGAGCAGTACTTC
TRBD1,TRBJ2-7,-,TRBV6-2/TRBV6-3,CASTYFGQGAREQYF,TGTGCCAGCACCTACTTCGGACAGGGGGCGCGGGAGCAGTACTTC
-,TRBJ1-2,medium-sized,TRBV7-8,CASGNLRGLDYGYTF,TGTGCCAGCGGAAACCTGCGGGGGCTAGACTATGGCTACACCTTC
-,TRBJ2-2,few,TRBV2,CASSEAGGTGELFF,TGTGCCAGCAGTGAAGCTGGGGGCACCGGGGAGCTGTTTTTT
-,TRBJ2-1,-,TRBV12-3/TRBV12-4,CASSSLRARLFF,TGTGCCAGCAGCTCCCTCAGGGCACGGCTATTCTTC
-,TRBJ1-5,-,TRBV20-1,CSASNSAGSDQPQHF,TGCAGTGCTAGTAACAGCGCAGGGTCGGATCAGCCCCAGCATTTT
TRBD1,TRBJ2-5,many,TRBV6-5,CASSRTGRETQYF,TGTGCCAGCAGCCGGACAGGAAGGGAGACCCAGTACTTC
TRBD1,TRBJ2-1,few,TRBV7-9,CASSSAPGGEQFF,TGTGCCAGCAGTTCAGCACCAGGGGGTGAGCAGTTCTTC
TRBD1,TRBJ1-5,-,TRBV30,CAWGGQGNQPQHF,TGTGCCTGGGGAGGACAGGGCAATCAGCCCCAGCATTTT
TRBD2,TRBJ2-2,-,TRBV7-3,CASSLASGGSGELFF,TGTGCCAGCAGCTTAGCTAGCGGGGGTTCCGGGGAGCTGTTTTTT
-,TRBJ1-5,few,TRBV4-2,CASSQAGNLNQPQHF,TGTGCCAGCAGCCAAGCAGGAAACCTGAATCAGCCCCAGCATTTT